This TCR beta chain was sequenced during a study of T cell changes during pregnancy in multiple sclerosis. Clones were read by immunoSEQ multiplex PCR, and TCRdb kept only the in-frame ones, dropping some. Counted here are about 44,000 clones, approximately 92% occurring once; the ten biggest clones make up approximately 1.2%. The germline V gene encodes CDR1 MNHEY and CDR2 SVGAGI. The CDR3 length is 11 residues. Trimming cost V 1 base and J 9 bases, with 4 bases left between them. The V call is TRBV6-5, the J call TRBJ1-3, with D unresolved. Sequenced input: peripheral blood. The receptor was isolated from a female donor with multiple sclerosis, enrolled in a pregnancy study. This CDR3 is CASSYFGTIYF. The CDR3 DNA sequence: TGTGCCAGCAGTTACTTCGGCACCATATATTTT.